The 14 T cell receptor beta chains listed next were all sequenced from one sample in a study of blood T cell repertoires in COVID-19. TCRdb keeps only in-frame clones here, not all; method: immunoSEQ multiplex PCR. The sample lists about 140,000 clones, roughly four fifths occurring once. Material for sequencing was peripheral blood. The receptors were sampled from a human donor in a cohort sampled during active COVID-19.

This clone has just one count. The chain joins TRBV5-1 to TRBJ2-5; 7 bases line up with TRBD1. Germline-derived CDR1 and CDR2 are SGHRS and YFSETQ. The CDR3 runs to 14 residues. J gave up 5 bases and V 4 bases, and 8 bases lay outside the gene matches. The CDR3, as DNA: TGCGCCAGCAGCCCTTCACAGGGGATGGAGACCCAGTACTTC. This codes for CASSPSQGMETQYF.

The rearrangement links TRBV5-1 to TRBJ2-1, with D possibly matching TRBD2 (5 bases). The CDR3 runs to 14 residues. V shed 1 base and J shed 6 bases, with 11 bases lying between them. Germline V CDR1 and CDR2: SGHRS, YFSETQ. This CDR3 is CASSLRGNFNEQFF. CDR3 nucleotides: TGCGCCAGCAGCTTGCGAGGGAATTTCAATGAGCAGTTCTTC.

The gene calls are TRBV20-1 and TRBJ2-7; 7 nucleotides match TRBD2. The CDR3 totals 11 residues. From germline, CDR1 is DFQATT and CDR2 SNEGSKA (reference sequence). The CDR3 spells CRAGTDYEQYF. Here the CDR3 DNA reads TGCAGAGCGGGGACTGACTACGAGCAGTACTTC.

The chain carries TRBV7-6 and TRBJ2-3, with TRBD1 matching over 7 bases. The ends lost 1 base at V and 0 bases at J; junction bases unmatched: 4. The CDR3 covers 16 residues. Germline V lookup: CDR1 SGHVS, CDR2 FNYEAQ. As DNA, the CDR3 is TGTGCCAGCAGCTTAGTCGGGACAGCTAGCACAGATACGCAGTATTTT. This translates into CASSLVGTASTDTQYF.

A note on this clone: Different DNA sequences within this sample yield the same CDR3. The chain joins TRBV9 to TRBJ1-1, with TRBD1 identical over 8 bases. This CDR3 has 18 residues. Germline assignment: CDR1 SGDLS and CDR2 YYNGEE. Unmatched junction bases numbered 22, after V lost 3 bases and J lost 9 bases. The CDR3 DNA follows: TGTGCCAGCAGCGCCCTAAGGGGTTACGGACAGGGCACTTCAAAAGCTTTCTTT. This encodes CASSALRGYGQGTSKAFF. Combining the CDR3 with reference TRBV9 and TRBJ1-1 gives the whole variable domain DSGVTQTPKHLITATGQRVTLRCSPRSGDLSVYWYQQSLDQGLQFLIQYYNGEERAKGNILERFSAQQFPDLHSELNLSSLELGDSALYFCASSALRGYGQGTSKAFFGQGTRLTVV.

This clone turned up a few times. This chain connects TRBV5-1 to TRBJ1-1; D call uncertain. The CDR3 runs 15 residues. Trimming took off 4 bases at V and 5 bases at J, with 18 bases between the two ends. Germline CDR1 SGHRS, CDR2 YFSETQ. For the CDR3, the DNA is TGCGCCAGCAGCATATCCGGACCCCCGGGGACTGAAGCTTTCTTT. Translating gives CASSISGPPGTEAFF.

The chain couples TRBV7-8 to TRBJ1-5; 7 bases are a match to TRBD1. Germline assignment: CDR1 SGHVS and CDR2 FQNEAQ. This CDR3 has 14 residues. Trimming took 6 bases from V and 9 from J; bases not matched to a gene: 11. The CDR3 is CASSPEGGHSPQHF. CDR3 sequence (DNA): TGTGCCAGCAGTCCAGAAGGGGGCCACTCGCCCCAGCATTTT.

The rearrangement joins TRBV4-3 to TRBJ2-3, with TRBD1 matching 7 bases. Germline V CDR1 and CDR2: LGHNA, YSLEER. Unmatched junction bases numbered 11, after V lost 0 bases and J lost 8 bases. This CDR3 region has 16 residues. Here the CDR3 reads CASSQDPDRALGTQYF. In DNA form, the CDR3 reads TGCGCCAGCAGCCAAGACCCAGACAGGGCCCTTGGTACGCAGTATTTT.

V gene TRBV2 combines with J gene TRBJ1-1; no clear D. The V gene's germline CDR1 is SNHLY and CDR2 FYNNEI. CDR3 length: 15 amino acids. The V end lost 7 bases, the J end lost 10 bases, and 25 bases lay between the germline ends. In DNA form, the CDR3 reads TGTGCCAGCAAGCAAGGTACCTCCCAGCGAGAGGGAGCTTTCTTT. Protein: CASKQGTSQREGAFF. Full variable domain (remainder filled in from reference TRBV2 and TRBJ1-1): EPEVTQTPSHQVTQMGQEVILRCVPISNHLYFYWYRQILGQKVEFLVSFYNNEISEKSEIFDDQFSVERPDGSNFTLKIRSTKLEDSAMYFCASKQGTSQREGAFFGQGTRLTVV.

The genes are TRBV7-9 and TRBJ1-5; 9 bases are a match to TRBD1. CDR3 size: 17 residues. Germline V gene sequence: CDR1 SEHNR, CDR2 FQNEAQ (reference sequence). V shed 0 bases and J 0 bases; nucleotides not matched to a gene: 3. The DNA of the CDR3 is TGTGCCAGCAGCTTAGCCTGGGACAGGGATAGCAATCAGCCCCAGCATTTT. It encodes CASSLAWDRDSNQPQHF.

The chain combines TRBV9 with TRBJ1-1, with D uncertain. There are 15 residues in the CDR3. Germline-derived CDR1 and CDR2 are SGDLS and YYNGEE. The V and J ends lost 3 bases and 4 bases respectively, with 16 bases between them. For the CDR3, the DNA is TGTGCCAGCAGCGAAGACCCCTCCGGGGTCACTGAAGCTTTCTTT. The encoded protein is CASSEDPSGVTEAFF.

This sequence joins TRBV6-6 and TRBJ2-3; 9 bases match TRBD2. Germline CDR1 and CDR2: MNHNY and SVGAGI (reference sequence). CDR3 size: 14 residues. With 8 bases clipped from V and 2 bases from J, the junction kept 5 bases outside the gene matches. CDR3 loop: CASFPGLATDTQYF. CDR3 sequence (DNA): TGTGCCAGCTTCCCGGGACTAGCCACAGATACGCAGTATTTT.

This clone has only one observation. The V and J genes are TRBV7-3 and TRBJ2-1, with 8 bases identical to TRBD2. From germline, CDR1 is SGHTA and CDR2 FQGTGA. The CDR3 length is 18 residues. The V gene end was trimmed by 2 bases and the J gene end by 0 bases; junction bases not matched to a gene: 9. This chain's CDR3 is CASSLPPGTSHSYNEQFF. CDR3 coding DNA: TGTGCCAGCAGCTTACCCCCGGGGACTAGTCACTCCTACAATGAGCAGTTCTTC.

The CDR3: CASSYAAPYGYTF. In DNA form, the CDR3 reads TGTGCCAGCAGTTACGCGGCCCCTTATGGCTACACCTTC. The chain is built from TRBV6-2 or TRBV6-3 and TRBJ1-2; D unclear. The V and J ends lost 2 bases and 5 bases respectively, with 9 bases between them. The CDR3 loop spans 13 amino acids. The germline gives CDR1 MNHEY, CDR2 SVGEGT.